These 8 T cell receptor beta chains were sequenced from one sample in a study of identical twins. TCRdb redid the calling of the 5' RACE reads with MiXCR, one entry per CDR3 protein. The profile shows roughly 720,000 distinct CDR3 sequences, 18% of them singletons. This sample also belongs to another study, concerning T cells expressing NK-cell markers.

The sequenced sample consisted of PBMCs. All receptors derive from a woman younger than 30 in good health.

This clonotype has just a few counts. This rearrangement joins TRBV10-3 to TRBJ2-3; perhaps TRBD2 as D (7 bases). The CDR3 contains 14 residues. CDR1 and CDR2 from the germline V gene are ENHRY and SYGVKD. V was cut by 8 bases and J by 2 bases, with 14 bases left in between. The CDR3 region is CAISRGTTTDTQYF. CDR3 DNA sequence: TGTGCCATCTCTAGGGGGACTACCACAGATACGCAGTATTTT.

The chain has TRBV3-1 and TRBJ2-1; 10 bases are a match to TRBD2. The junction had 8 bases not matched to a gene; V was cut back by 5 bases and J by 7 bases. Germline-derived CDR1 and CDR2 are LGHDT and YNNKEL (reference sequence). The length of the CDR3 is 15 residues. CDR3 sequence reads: CASSYLAGVGNEQFF. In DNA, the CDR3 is TGTGCCAGCAGCTATCTAGCGGGAGTCGGTAATGAGCAGTTCTTC.

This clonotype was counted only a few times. CDR3 DNA: TGTGCCAGCACCCCAGGCGCTGAAGCTTTCTTT. It translates to CASTPGAEAFF. This sequence joins TRBV12-3 or TRBV12-4 and TRBJ1-1, with D hard to call. The CDR3 length is 11 residues. V lost 7 bases to trimming and J lost 6 bases, with 9 bases between them.

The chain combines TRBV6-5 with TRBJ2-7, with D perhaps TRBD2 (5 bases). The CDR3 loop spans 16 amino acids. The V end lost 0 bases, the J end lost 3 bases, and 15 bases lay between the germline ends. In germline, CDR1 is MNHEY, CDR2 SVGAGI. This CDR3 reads CASSYSKWGVDYEQYF. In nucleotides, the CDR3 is TGTGCCAGCAGTTACTCGAAGTGGGGAGTAGACTACGAGCAGTACTTC.

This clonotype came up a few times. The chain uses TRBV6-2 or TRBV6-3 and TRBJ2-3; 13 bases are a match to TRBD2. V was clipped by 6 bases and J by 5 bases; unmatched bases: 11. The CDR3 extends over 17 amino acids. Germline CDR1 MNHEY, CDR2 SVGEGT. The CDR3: CASSRPTSGRAEDTQYF. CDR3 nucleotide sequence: TGTGCCAGCAGCCGACCAACTAGCGGGAGGGCCGAAGATACGCAGTATTTT.

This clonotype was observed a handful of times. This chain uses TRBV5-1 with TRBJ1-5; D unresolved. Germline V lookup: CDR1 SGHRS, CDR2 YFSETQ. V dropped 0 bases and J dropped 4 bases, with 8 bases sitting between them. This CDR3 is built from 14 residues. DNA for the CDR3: TGCGCCAGCAGCTTGGGCGGGGTAAATCAGCCCCAGCATTTT. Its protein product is CASSLGGVNQPQHF.

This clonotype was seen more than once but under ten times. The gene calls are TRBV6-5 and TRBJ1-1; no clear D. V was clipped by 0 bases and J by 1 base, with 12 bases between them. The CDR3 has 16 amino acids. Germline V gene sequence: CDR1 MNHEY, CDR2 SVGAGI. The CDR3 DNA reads TGTGCCAGCAGTTACTCGCGGGGATCCGGGAACACTGAAGCTTTCTTT. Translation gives CASSYSRGSGNTEAFF.

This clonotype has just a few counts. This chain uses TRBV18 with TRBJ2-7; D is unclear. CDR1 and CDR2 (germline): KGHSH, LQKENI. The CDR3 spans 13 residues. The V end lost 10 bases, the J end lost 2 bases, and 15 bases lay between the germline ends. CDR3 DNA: TGTGCCACCCGCCCCGACGGAGCCTACGAGCAGTACTTC. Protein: CATRPDGAYEQYF.